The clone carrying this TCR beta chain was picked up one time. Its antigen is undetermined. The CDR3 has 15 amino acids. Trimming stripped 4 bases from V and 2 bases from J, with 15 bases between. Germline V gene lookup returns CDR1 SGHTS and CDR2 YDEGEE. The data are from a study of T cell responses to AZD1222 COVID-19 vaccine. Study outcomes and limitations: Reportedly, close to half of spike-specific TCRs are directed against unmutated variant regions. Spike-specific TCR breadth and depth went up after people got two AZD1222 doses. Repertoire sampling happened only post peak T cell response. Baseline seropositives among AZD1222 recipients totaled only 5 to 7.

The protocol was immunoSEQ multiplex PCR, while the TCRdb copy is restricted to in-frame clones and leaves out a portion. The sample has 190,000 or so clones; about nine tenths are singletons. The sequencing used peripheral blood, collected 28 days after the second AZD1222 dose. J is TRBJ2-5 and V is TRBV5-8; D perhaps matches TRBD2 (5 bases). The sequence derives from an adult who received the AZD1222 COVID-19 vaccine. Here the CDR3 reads CASSPEVQGQETQYF. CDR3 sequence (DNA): TGTGCCAGCAGCCCGGAGGTCCAAGGGCAAGAGACCCAGTACTTC.